These 4 T cell receptor beta chains share one sample of origin, sequenced in a study of T cells expressing NK-cell markers. TCRdb reanalyzed the 5' RACE reads and collapses them to one entry per CDR3 protein, without DNA. Here the sample table reports more than 400,000 distinct CDR3 sequences. The sample consisted of blood T cells: a sorted CD56 or NKG2C T cell subset, CD4+ or CD8+ T cells, or bulk PBMC T cells (not recorded which). The source of these receptors is a woman between 18 and 70 years old in good health.

The V and J genes are TRBV20-1 and TRBJ1-6; with no DNA, the TCRdb D assignment of TRBD1 cannot be verified. Germline CDR1 and CDR2: DFQATT and SNEGSKA (reference sequence). This CDR3 is 19 amino acids long. CDR3 protein: CSASAPTPFSDDYNSPLHF.

The CDR3 reads CASSIGGLETQYF. The chain couples TRBV19 to TRBJ2-5; TCRdb names TRBD2, which stays unverified in the absence of DNA. From germline, CDR1 is LNHDA and CDR2 SQIVND (reference sequence). This CDR3 has 13 amino acids.

The chain combines TRBV30 with TRBJ2-7; TCRdb gives TRBD1 as the D gene, but with no DNA this cannot be confirmed. This CDR3 has 15 amino acids. Per germline, CDR1 GTSNPN and CDR2 SVGIG (reference sequence). The CDR3 is CAWSLGGTGGDEQYF.

V is TRBV20-1 and J is TRBJ2-1; with no DNA, the TCRdb D assignment of TRBD1 cannot be verified. CDR3 length: 15 residues. Germline V gene data show CDR1 as DFQATT and CDR2 as SNEGSKA (reference sequence). The CDR3 sequence: CSARVLRSGAGEQFF.